This T cell receptor beta chain stems from a study of response to subunit inactivated influenza vaccine. Findings of the study overall: After each seasonal influenza vaccination, few new T cells are recruited, the authors suggested.

As concerns this clonotype: The antigen is not known.

One entry per CDR3 protein results from TCRdb running MiXCR on the RT-PCR reads. This table has around 300,000 distinct CDR3 sequences, approximately 23% appearing once. This CDR3 spans 16 amino acids. V shed 1 base and J 4 bases; nucleotides not matched to a gene: 5. CDR1 DFQATT and CDR2 SNEGSKA come from the germline V gene (reference sequence). The source is a man aged 50 to 75 who received an inactivated influenza vaccine. The input for sequencing was PBMCs from blood, taken less than 22 months after vaccination. J is TRBJ2-5 and V is TRBV20-1; 14 positions match TRBD2. CDR3 loop: CSARGGLAGEGETQYF. As DNA, the CDR3 is TGCAGTGCTAGAGGGGGACTAGCGGGAGAGGGAGAGACCCAGTACTTC.